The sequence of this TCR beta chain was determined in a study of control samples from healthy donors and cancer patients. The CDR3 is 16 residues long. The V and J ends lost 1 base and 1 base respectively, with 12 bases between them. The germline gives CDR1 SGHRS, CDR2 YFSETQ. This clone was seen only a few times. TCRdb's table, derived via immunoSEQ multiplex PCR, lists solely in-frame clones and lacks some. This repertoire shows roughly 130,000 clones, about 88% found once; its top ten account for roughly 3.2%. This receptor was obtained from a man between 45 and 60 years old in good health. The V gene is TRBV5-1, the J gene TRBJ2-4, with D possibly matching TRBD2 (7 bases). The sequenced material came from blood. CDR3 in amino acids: CASSLRGGEAKNIQYF. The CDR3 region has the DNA TGCGCCAGCAGCTTGAGGGGGGGCGAGGCCAAAAACATTCAGTACTTC.